Below are 18 T cell receptor beta chains sequenced from a single sample in a study of CD8 T cells in ankylosing spondylitis. TCRdb used MiXCR to reprocess the 5' RACE reads, holding one entry per CDR3 protein. The table includes roughly 150,000 distinct CDR3 sequences, roughly 31% detected once. The sequenced material came from synovial fluid, either unsorted or a sorted T cell fraction (not recorded which). The receptors derive from a male donor with ankylosing spondylitis.

This clonotype was counted between two and nine times. The chain links TRBV7-8 to TRBJ2-1; TRBD1 might be the D (7 bases). The CDR3 length is 16 residues. The germline V gene has CDR1 SGHVS and CDR2 FQNEAQ. V gave up 5 bases and J gave up 4 bases, with 18 bases separating them. The DNA for the CDR3 is TGTGCCAGCAGCCCTATGGAGGGGGCAATATACAATGAGCAGTTCTTC. Translated: CASSPMEGAIYNEQFF.

The chain uses TRBV20-1 and TRBJ2-3, with a weak D call TRBD1 (6 bases). The CDR3 totals 15 residues. Germline loops: CDR1 DFQATT, CDR2 SNEGSKA (reference sequence). Trimming took off 6 bases at V and 0 bases at J, with 16 bases between the two ends. CDR3 protein: CSARTARWSTDTQYF. The CDR3 nucleotides read TGCAGTGCCCGGACAGCCCGCTGGAGCACAGATACGCAGTATTTT.

This clonotype was picked up a small number of times. V and J are TRBV7-8 and TRBJ2-3, with 8 positions matching TRBD2. The V gene's germline CDR1 is SGHVS and CDR2 FQNEAQ. The CDR3 consists of 17 residues. V lost 1 base and J lost 3; bases outside the gene matches: 9. The CDR3 coding sequence is TGTGCCAGCAGCTTAGGTGGTGCGGGGGGTGTTACAGATACGCAGTATTTT. Amino acids: CASSLGGAGGVTDTQYF.

Ten or more counts support this clonotype. The chain combines TRBV7-9 with TRBJ1-1, with TRBD1 as a possible D gene (6 bases). V was shortened by 1 base and J by 1 base, with 10 bases between the two germline ends. The CDR3 is 15 residues long. CDR1 and CDR2 (germline): SEHNR, FQNEAQ (reference sequence). The CDR3 DNA reads TGTGCCAGCAGCTTAGATGGAGGGGGGAACACTGAAGCTTTCTTT. Translation gives CASSLDGGGNTEAFF.

The rearrangement links TRBV11-2 to TRBJ2-5; either TRBD1 or TRBD2 may fit D (5 bases each). V was clipped by 0 bases and J by 2 bases, with 10 bases between them. There are 15 residues in the CDR3. CDR1 is SGHAT and CDR2 is FQNNGV in the germline V gene. CDR3 sequence: CASSLDGARQETQYF. CDR3 nucleotide sequence: TGTGCCAGCAGCTTAGACGGGGCCAGGCAAGAGACCCAGTACTTC. Together with reference TRBV11-2 and TRBJ2-5, the CDR3 gives the full variable domain: EAGVAQSPRYKIIEKRQSVAFWCNPISGHATLYWYQQILGQGPKLLIQFQNNGVVDDSQLPKDRFSAERLKGVDSTLKIQPAKLEDSAVYLCASSLDGARQETQYFGPGTRLLVL.

The chain couples TRBV9 to TRBJ2-7; 8 bases align to TRBD2. CDR3 length: 13 amino acids. V was pared by 4 bases and J by 2 bases, with 2 bases of the junction left unmatched. CDR1 and CDR2 (germline): SGDLS, YYNGEE. The CDR3 sequence: CASSRGGPYEQYF. DNA for the CDR3: TGTGCCAGCAGCCGGGGGGGCCCCTACGAGCAGTACTTC.

The chain links TRBV11-2 to TRBJ2-3; weak D call: TRBD2 (6 bases). V lost 3 bases to trimming and J lost 1 base, with 14 bases between them. This CDR3 contains 16 residues. Germline CDR1 and CDR2: SGHAT and FQNNGV. The CDR3 nucleotides read TGTGCCAGCAGCTTGAGGGCGGGACGTCGCACAGATACGCAGTATTTT. This sequence encodes CASSLRAGRRTDTQYF.

This sequence joins TRBV4-1 and TRBJ1-4; D remains ambiguous. The CDR3 sequence is 14 residues long. The germline CDR1 and CDR2 sequences are MGHRA and YSYEKL. Trimming shortened V by 2 bases and J by 8 bases, and 12 bases separated the two germline ends. CDR3 amino acids: CASSQQEVGEKLFF. DNA of the CDR3: TGCGCCAGCAGCCAACAGGAGGTTGGCGAAAAACTGTTTTTT.

This clonotype was seen repeatedly, ten times or more. Written as DNA, the CDR3 is TGTGCCAGCAGCTTGGCGGGTCAACAACAATACAATGAGCAGTTCTTC. This encodes CASSLAGQQQYNEQFF. The chain recombines TRBV5-5 with TRBJ2-1; no clear D. CDR3 length equals 16 residues. Trimming removed 0 bases from V and 4 bases from J, with 14 bases in between. Germline CDR1 reads SGHKS; CDR2 reads YYEKEE (reference sequence). Using reference TRBV5-5 and TRBJ2-1 for the parts outside the CDR3, the full variable domain is DAGVTQSPTHLIKTRGQQVTLRCSPISGHKSVSWYQQVLGQGPQFIFQYYEKEERGRGNFPDRFSARQFPNYSSELNVNALLLGDSALYLCASSLAGQQQYNEQFFGPGTRLTVL.

There are a few counts of this clonotype. The chain has TRBV7-9 and TRBJ1-5; the D gene is possibly TRBD1 (6 bases). The CDR3 has 13 amino acids. The germline CDR1 and CDR2 sequences are SEHNR and FQNEAQ (reference sequence). V dropped 5 bases and J dropped 7 bases, with 12 bases sitting between them. CDR3 amino acids: CASSGKGEQPQHF. The CDR3 DNA is TGTGCCAGCAGCGGTAAGGGGGAGCAGCCCCAGCATTTT.

This clonotype was counted between two and nine times. This chain connects TRBV27 to TRBJ1-1, with D hard to call. This CDR3 is 14 amino acids long. V lost 3 bases and J 1 base, leaving 9 bases between the germline ends. CDR1 MNHEY and CDR2 SMNVEV come from the germline V gene (reference sequence). The CDR3 sequence: CASSFAGWNTEAFF. In DNA, the CDR3 is TGTGCCAGCAGTTTTGCAGGTTGGAACACTGAAGCTTTCTTT.

The J gene is TRBJ1-4, the V gene TRBV19, with D possibly matching TRBD1 (6 bases). The V end lost 6 bases, the J end lost 5 bases, and 16 bases lay between the germline ends. Germline V gene data show CDR1 as LNHDA and CDR2 as SQIVND (reference sequence). This CDR3 has 15 amino acids. CDR3 nucleotide sequence: TGTGCCAGTAGCCCATCACAGGGATTGAATGAAAAACTGTTTTTT. This codes for CASSPSQGLNEKLFF.

The chain recombines TRBV7-9 with TRBJ2-7; 7 nucleotides match TRBD2. The CDR3 contains 16 residues. The trim removed 0 bases at V and 5 bases at J, leaving 10 bases unmatched. CDR1 SEHNR and CDR2 FQNEAQ come from the germline V gene (reference sequence). CDR3 sequence (DNA): TGTGCCAGCAGCTTAGCGTTTGGCGGGAGTTCCCACGAGCAGTACTTC. It is translated as CASSLAFGGSSHEQYF.

The rearrangement uses TRBV11-2 and TRBJ2-1, with 9 bases identical to TRBD2. The CDR3 consists of 18 residues. Germline CDR1 and CDR2: SGHAT and FQNNGV. The junction had 16 bases not matched to a gene; V was cut back by 2 bases and J by 8 bases. The CDR3 loop reads CASSLRFTGSGSVYEQFF. In DNA form, the CDR3 reads TGTGCCAGCAGCTTAAGATTTACTGGTAGCGGGAGTGTCTATGAGCAGTTCTTC. Complete variable domain (other parts from reference TRBV11-2 and TRBJ2-1): EAGVAQSPRYKIIEKRQSVAFWCNPISGHATLYWYQQILGQGPKLLIQFQNNGVVDDSQLPKDRFSAERLKGVDSTLKIQPAKLEDSAVYLCASSLRFTGSGSVYEQFFGPGTRLTVL.

The CDR3 DNA is TGTGCCAGCAGCTTAGGCTCGGGACACTCCTACGAGCAGTACTTC. Translation: CASSLGSGHSYEQYF. This rearrangement joins TRBV7-2 to TRBJ2-7; D perhaps matches TRBD1 (6 bases). Germline CDR1 reads SGHTA; CDR2 reads FQGNSA. Trimming removed 1 base at V and 0 bases at J, with 10 bases between. This CDR3 comprises 15 residues.

This clonotype was seen repeatedly, ten times or more. The chain carries TRBV10-2 and TRBJ2-3, with a possible D match to TRBD2 (6 bases). Trimming cost V 2 bases and J 5 bases, with 11 bases left between them. The CDR3 consists of 14 residues. Germline CDR1 WSHSY, CDR2 SAAADI. The CDR3 here is CASSEGGSGDTQYF. The CDR3 nucleotides read TGCGCCAGCAGTGAGGGGGGGTCGGGAGATACGCAGTATTTT.

As DNA, the CDR3 is TGTGCCAGCTCATCATCCCCAGGGGGAGAAAACATTCAGTACTTC. As protein: CASSSSPGGENIQYF. The chain recombines TRBV18 with TRBJ2-4; 7 bases agree with TRBD1. V was pared by 5 bases and J by 5 bases, with 9 bases of the junction left unmatched. Germline V gene data show CDR1 as KGHSH and CDR2 as LQKENI. This CDR3 contains 15 residues.

The V gene is TRBV7-8, the J gene TRBJ1-5; perhaps TRBD1 as D (6 bases). The CDR3 has 15 amino acids. Per the germline V gene, CDR1 is SGHVS and CDR2 is FQNEAQ. Trimming took off 1 base at V and 6 bases at J, with 13 bases between the two ends. CDR3 sequence reads: CASSLGGGAGQPQHF. The CDR3 DNA sequence: TGTGCCAGCAGCTTAGGTGGGGGGGCTGGTCAGCCCCAGCATTTT. The full variable domain, its missing parts supplied by reference TRBV7-8 and TRBJ1-5, is GAGVSQSPRYKVAKRGQDVALRCDPISGHVSLFWYQQALGQGPEFLTYFQNEAQLDKSGLPSDRFFAERPEGSVSTLKIQRTQQEDSAVYLCASSLGGGAGQPQHFGDGTRLSIL.